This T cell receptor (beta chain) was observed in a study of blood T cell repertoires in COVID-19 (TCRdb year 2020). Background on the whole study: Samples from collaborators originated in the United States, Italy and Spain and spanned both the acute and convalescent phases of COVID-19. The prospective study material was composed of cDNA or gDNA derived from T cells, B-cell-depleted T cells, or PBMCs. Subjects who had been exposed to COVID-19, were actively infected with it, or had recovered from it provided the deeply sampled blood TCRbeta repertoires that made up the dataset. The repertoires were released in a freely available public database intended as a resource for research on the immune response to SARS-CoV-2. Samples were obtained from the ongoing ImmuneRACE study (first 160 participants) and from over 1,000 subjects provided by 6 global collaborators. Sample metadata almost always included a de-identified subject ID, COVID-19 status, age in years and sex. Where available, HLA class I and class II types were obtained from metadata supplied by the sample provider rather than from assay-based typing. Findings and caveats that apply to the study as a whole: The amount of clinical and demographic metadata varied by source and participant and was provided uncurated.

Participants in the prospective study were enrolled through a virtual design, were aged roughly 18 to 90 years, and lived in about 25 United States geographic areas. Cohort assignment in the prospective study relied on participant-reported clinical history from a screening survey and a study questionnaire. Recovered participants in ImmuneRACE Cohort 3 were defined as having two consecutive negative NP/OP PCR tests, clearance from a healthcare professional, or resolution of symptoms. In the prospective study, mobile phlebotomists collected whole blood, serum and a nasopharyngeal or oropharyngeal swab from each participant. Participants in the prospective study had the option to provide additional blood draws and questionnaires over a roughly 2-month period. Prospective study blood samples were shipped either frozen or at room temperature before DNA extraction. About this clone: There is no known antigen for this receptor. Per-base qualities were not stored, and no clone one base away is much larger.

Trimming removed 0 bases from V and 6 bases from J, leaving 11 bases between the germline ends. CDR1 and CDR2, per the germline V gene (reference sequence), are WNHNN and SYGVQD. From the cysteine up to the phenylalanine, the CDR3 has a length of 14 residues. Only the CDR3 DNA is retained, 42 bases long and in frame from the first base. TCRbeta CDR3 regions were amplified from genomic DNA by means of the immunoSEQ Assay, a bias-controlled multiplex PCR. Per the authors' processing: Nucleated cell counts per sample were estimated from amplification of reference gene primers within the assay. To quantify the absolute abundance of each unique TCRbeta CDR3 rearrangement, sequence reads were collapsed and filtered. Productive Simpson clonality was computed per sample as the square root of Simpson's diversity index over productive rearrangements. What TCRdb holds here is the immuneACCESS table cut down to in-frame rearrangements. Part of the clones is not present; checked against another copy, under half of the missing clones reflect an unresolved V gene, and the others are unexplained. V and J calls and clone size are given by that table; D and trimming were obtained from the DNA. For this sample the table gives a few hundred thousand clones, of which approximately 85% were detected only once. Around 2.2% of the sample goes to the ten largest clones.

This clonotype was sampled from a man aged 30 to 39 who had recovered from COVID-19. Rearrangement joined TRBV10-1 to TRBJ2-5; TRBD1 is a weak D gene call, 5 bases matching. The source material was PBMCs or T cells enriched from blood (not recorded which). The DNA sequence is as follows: TGCGCCAGCAGTGAGTCGAGCAGGGCGAAGACCCAGTACTTC. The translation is CASSESSRAKTQYF.